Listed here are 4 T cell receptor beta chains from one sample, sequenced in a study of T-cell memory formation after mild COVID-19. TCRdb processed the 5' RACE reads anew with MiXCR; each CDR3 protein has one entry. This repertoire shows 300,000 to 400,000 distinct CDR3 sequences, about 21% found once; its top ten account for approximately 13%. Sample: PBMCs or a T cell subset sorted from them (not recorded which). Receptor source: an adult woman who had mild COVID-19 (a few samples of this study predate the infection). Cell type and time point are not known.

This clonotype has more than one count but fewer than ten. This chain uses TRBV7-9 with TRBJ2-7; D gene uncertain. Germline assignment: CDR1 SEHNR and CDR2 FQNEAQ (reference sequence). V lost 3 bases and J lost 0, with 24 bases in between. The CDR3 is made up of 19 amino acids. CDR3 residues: CASSFLKKFGQTYSYEQYF. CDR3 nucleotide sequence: TGTGCCAGCAGCTTTCTAAAAAAGTTTGGCCAGACCTACTCCTACGAGCAGTACTTC.

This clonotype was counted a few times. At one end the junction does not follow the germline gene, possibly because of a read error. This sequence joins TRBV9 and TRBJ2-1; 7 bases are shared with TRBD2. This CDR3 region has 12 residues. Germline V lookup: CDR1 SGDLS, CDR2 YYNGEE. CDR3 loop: CASSSSGPRMSF. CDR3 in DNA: TGTGCCAGCAGCTCTAGCGGCCCCCGCATGTCGTTC.

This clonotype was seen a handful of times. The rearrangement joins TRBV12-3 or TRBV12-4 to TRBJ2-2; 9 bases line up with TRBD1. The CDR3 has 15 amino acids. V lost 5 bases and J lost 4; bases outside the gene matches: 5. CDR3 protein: CASSGQGRSTGELFF. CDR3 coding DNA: TGTGCCAGCAGTGGACAGGGGAGATCCACCGGGGAGCTGTTTTTT.

The CDR3 nucleotides read TGTGCCAGCAGCTTATTCGACACAGATACGCAGTATTTT. This encodes CASSLFDTDTQYF. The J gene is TRBJ2-3, the V gene TRBV7-6; D ambiguous. Germline loops: CDR1 SGHVS, CDR2 FNYEAQ. The V gene lost 2 bases and the J gene lost 2 bases, with 5 bases spanning the gap. The CDR3 is 13 amino acids.